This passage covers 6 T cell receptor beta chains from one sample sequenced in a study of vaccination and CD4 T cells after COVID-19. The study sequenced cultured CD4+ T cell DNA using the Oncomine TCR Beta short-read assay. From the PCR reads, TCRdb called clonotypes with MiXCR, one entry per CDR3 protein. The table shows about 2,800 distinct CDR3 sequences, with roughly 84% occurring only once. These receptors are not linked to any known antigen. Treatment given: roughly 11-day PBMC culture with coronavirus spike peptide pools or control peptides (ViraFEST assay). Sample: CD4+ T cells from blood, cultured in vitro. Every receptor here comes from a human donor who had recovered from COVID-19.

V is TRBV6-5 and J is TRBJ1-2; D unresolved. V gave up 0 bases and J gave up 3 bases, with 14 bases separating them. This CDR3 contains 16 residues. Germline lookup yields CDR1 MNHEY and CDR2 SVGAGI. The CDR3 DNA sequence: TGTGCCAGCAGTTACTCAAGTCAGGCAAGTGACTATGGCTACACCTTC. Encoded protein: CASSYSSQASDYGYTF.

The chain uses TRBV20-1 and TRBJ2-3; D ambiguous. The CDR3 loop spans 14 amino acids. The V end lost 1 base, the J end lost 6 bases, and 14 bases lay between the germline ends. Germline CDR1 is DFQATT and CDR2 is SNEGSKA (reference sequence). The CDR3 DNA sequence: TGCAGTGCTAGAGTTCACGGATTTATCGATACGCAGTATTTT. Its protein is CSARVHGFIDTQYF.

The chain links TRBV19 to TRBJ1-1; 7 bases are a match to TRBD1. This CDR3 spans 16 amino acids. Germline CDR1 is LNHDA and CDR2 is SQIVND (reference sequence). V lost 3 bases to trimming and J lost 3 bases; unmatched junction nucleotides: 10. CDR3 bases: TGTGCCAGTAGTATGGACAGGTACAGGGATTACACTGAAGCTTTCTTT. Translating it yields CASSMDRYRDYTEAFF. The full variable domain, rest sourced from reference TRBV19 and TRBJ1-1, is DGGITQSPKYLFRKEGQNVTLSCEQNLNHDAMYWYRQDPGQGLRLIYYSQIVNDFQKGDIAEGYSVSREKKESFPLTVTSAQKNPTAFYLCASSMDRYRDYTEAFFGQGTRLTVV.

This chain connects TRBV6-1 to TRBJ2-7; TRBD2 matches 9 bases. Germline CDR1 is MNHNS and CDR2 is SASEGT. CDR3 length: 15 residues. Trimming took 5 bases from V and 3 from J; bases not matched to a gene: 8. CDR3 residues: CASSNEAGGHYEQYF. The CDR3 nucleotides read TGTGCCAGCAGTAACGAAGCGGGGGGCCACTACGAGCAGTACTTC.

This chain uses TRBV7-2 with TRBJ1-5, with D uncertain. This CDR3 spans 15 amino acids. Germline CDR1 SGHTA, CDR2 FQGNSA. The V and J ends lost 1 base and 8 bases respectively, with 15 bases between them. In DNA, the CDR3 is TGTGCCAGCAGCTTAGGGACGGGGAGTATGAAGCCCCAGCATTTT. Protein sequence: CASSLGTGSMKPQHF. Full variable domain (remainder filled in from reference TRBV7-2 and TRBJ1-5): GAGVSQSPSNKVTEKGKDVELRCDPISGHTALYWYRQSLGQGLEFLIYFQGNSAPDKSGLPSDRFSAERTGGSVSTLTIQRTQQEDSAVYLCASSLGTGSMKPQHFGDGTRLSIL.

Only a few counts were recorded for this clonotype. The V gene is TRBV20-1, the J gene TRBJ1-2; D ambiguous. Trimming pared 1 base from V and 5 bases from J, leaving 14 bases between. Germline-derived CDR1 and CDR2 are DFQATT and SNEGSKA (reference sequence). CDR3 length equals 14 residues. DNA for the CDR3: TGCAGTGCTAGAGTGGCAGGTAACCTATATGGCTACACCTTC. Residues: CSARVAGNLYGYTF.